The clone carrying this TCR beta chain was counted a few times. The antigen remains undetermined. The record originates from a study of identical twins. Points from the study as a whole: Weaker excess twin sharing was seen among beta out-of-frame sequences. Some out-of-frame alpha sequences were shared by twins, and these showed excess low generation probability.

TCRdb fed the 5' RACE reads into MiXCR, producing one record per CDR3 protein. The table records a few hundred thousand distinct CDR3 sequences, approximately 9.6% of them present only once. The germline V gene encodes CDR1 KGHDR and CDR2 SFDVKD. The junction had 4 bases not matched to a gene; V was cut back by 6 bases and J by 6 bases. This CDR3 contains 14 residues. The same data also went into a second study, on yellow fever vaccine responses in identical twins.

Sequenced: PBMCs. The source of this sequence is a woman younger than 35 in good health. The chain carries TRBV24-1 and TRBJ2-1; 10 nucleotides match TRBD2. CDR3 amino acids: CATSPSGRANEQFF. The CDR3 region has the DNA TGTGCCACCAGTCCAAGCGGGAGGGCCAATGAGCAGTTCTTC.